Below, 4 T cell receptor beta chains from the same sample are listed, as sequenced in a study of cytomegalovirus exposure and HLA in healthy donors (TCRdb year 2017). The method was the immunoSEQ multiplex PCR assay. A mixture of 60 forward primers for TCR Vbeta segments and 13 reverse primers for TCR Jbeta segments was used in the multiplex PCR. This immuneACCESS table, as held by TCRdb, lists in-frame sequences with V and J called but not all clones. Of the missing ones, under half trace to an unresolved V gene in checked studies; the others have no known cause. Within this sample are 110,000 to 150,000 clones, with roughly 81% of them counted one time only. Approximately 1.5% of the sample belongs to the ten largest clones. Sequenced sample: PBMCs. All receptors come from a female donor in good health and CMV-seronegative.

The CDR3 protein is CASSEGGSGGVTDTQYF. The CDR3 DNA reads TGTGCCAGCAGCGAGGGGGGTAGCGGGGGGGTCACAGATACGCAGTATTTT. This chain connects TRBV7-3 to TRBJ2-3; TRBD2 matches 11 bases. Trimming at V came to 5 bases and at J to 2 bases, leaving 9 bases not matched to a gene. This CDR3 is 17 amino acids long. The germline V gene has CDR1 SGHTA and CDR2 FQGTGA.

The chain has TRBV5-1 and TRBJ2-3; TRBD2 matches at 8 bases. The CDR3 loop spans 15 amino acids. Trimming removed 4 bases from V and 0 bases from J; junction bases left unmatched: 4. Germline CDR1 reads SGHRS; CDR2 reads YFSETQ. Here the CDR3 DNA reads TGCGCCAGCAGCCTAAGCGGGGGAAGCACAGATACGCAGTATTTT. It is translated as CASSLSGGSTDTQYF.

The chain combines TRBV9 with TRBJ2-1, with 7 bases identical to TRBD2. The CDR3 runs to 13 residues. The J segment lost 10 bases and the V segment lost 0 bases, leaving 4 bases of the junction unmatched. Germline V lookup: CDR1 SGDLS, CDR2 YYNGEE. This CDR3 is CASSVGGGSEQFF. The CDR3 bases are TGTGCCAGCAGCGTAGGGGGAGGGAGCGAGCAGTTCTTC. Full variable domain (missing parts from reference TRBV9 and TRBJ2-1): DSGVTQTPKHLITATGQRVTLRCSPRSGDLSVYWYQQSLDQGLQFLIQYYNGEERAKGNILERFSAQQFPDLHSELNLSSLELGDSALYFCASSVGGGSEQFFGPGTRLTVL.

The chain links TRBV7-8 to TRBJ1-2, with TRBD1 matching 8 bases. Germline V gives CDR1 SGHVS, CDR2 FQNEAQ. The V segment lost 5 bases and the J segment 7 bases; nucleotides outside the gene matches: 3. The CDR3 covers 12 residues. The CDR3 DNA reads as TGTGCCAGCAGCGCAGGGGGCGTTGGCTACACCTTC. This encodes CASSAGGVGYTF.